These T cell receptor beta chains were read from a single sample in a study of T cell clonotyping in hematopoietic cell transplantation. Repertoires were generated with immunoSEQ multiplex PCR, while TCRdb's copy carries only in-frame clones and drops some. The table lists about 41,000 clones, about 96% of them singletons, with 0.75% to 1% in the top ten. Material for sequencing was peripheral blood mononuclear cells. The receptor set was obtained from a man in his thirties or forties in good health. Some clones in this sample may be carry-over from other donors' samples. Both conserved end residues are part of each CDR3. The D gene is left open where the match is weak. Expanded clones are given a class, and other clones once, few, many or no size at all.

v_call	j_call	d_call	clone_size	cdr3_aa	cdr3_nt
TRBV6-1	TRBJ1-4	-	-	CASSVNLATNEKLFF	TGTGCCAGCAGCGTCAACTTAGCAACTAATGAAAAACTGTTTTTT
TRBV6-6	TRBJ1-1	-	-	CASSYNGGNTEAFF	TGTGCCAGCAGTTACAACGGGGGGAACACTGAAGCTTTCTTT
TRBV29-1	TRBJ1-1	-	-	CSGRDPGREGVPEAFF	TGCAGCGGCCGCGATCCTGGCAGGGAAGGAGTCCCTGAAGCTTTCTTT
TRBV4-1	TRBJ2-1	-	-	CASSLRDGQTYNEQFF	TGCGCCAGCAGCCTAAGGGACGGACAAACCTACAATGAGCAGTTCTTC
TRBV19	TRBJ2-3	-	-	CASSTRIREDTQYF	TGTGCCAGTAGTACTCGAATCAGGGAGGATACGCAGTATTTT
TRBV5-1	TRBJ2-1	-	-	CASSLESSYNEQFF	TGCGCCAGCAGCTTGGAGAGCTCCTACAATGAGCAGTTCTTC
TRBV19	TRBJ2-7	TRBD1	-	CASSRHGQGSSYEQYF	TGTGCCAGTAGTCGACACGGACAGGGAAGTTCCTACGAGCAGTACTTC
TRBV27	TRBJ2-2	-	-	CASSLLSGAGTGELFF	TGTGCCAGCAGTTTACTATCGGGAGCGGGCACCGGGGAGCTGTTTTTT
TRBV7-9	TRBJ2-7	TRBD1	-	CASSLSGQIYEQYF	TGTGCCAGCAGCTTATCGGGACAGATATACGAGCAGTACTTC
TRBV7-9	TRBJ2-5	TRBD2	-	CASSLPLTSAYQETQYF	TGTGCCAGCAGCTTACCCTTGACTAGCGCATACCAAGAGACCCAGTACTTC
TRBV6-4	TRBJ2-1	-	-	CASSDSGSSSYNEQFF	TGTGCCAGCAGTGACTCCGGATCGAGCTCCTACAATGAGCAGTTCTTC
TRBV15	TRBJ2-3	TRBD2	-	CATSRDRGGRAPDTQYF	TGTGCCACCAGCAGAGATCGGGGCGGGAGGGCCCCAGATACGCAGTATTTT
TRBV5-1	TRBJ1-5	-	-	CASSLAPEQAQHF	TGCGCCAGCAGCTTGGCGCCGGAACAGGCCCAGCATTTT
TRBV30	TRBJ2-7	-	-	CAWSGQDSYEQYF	TGTGCCTGGAGCGGGCAGGACTCCTACGAGCAGTACTTC
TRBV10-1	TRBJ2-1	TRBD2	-	CASSPGLAGAHEQFF	TGCGCCAGCAGCCCGGGACTAGCGGGAGCGCATGAGCAGTTCTTC
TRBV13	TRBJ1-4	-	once	CASKKWGGQTNEKLFF	TGTGCCAGCAAAAAATGGGGGGGGCAGACTAATGAAAAACTGTTTTTT
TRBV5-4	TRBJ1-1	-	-	CASSFVNTEAFF	TGTGCCAGCAGCTTTGTGAATACTGAAGCTTTCTTT
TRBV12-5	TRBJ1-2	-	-	CASGNQTAYGYTF	TGTGCTAGTGGTAACCAGACAGCTTATGGCTACACCTTC
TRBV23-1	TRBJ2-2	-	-	CASSRRIIQGHTGELFF	TGCGCCAGCAGTCGAAGAATTATACAGGGCCACACCGGGGAGCTGTTTTTT
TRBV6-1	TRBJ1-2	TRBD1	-	CASSEAGRTGGRYGYTF	TGTGCCAGCAGTGAAGCGGGGCGGACAGGGGGCCGCTATGGCTACACCTTC
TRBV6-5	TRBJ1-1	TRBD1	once	CASSYMRPGGTEAFF	TGTGCCAGCAGTTACATGCGGCCAGGGGGCACTGAAGCTTTCTTT
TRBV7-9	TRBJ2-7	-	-	CASSSSQDSSPYEQYF	TGTGCCAGCAGCTCTAGTCAGGACTCTTCCCCCTACGAGCAGTACTTC
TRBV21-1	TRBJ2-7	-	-	CASSRSSGTGAYEQYF	TGTGCCAGCAGCAGATCTTCCGGGACAGGGGCCTACGAGCAGTACTTC
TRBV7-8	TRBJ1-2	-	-	CASSLGGLWSPGGYTF	TGTGCCAGCAGCTTAGGGGGTTTGTGGAGCCCAGGGGGCTACACCTTC
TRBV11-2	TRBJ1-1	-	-	CASSLTNTEAFF	TGTGCCAGCAGCTTGACGAACACTGAAGCTTTCTTT
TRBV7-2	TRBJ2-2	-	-	CASSFRQSDTGELFF	TGTGCCAGCAGCTTCCGACAGTCAGACACCGGGGAGCTGTTTTTT
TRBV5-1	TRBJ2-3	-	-	CASSLGDQAGTDTQYF	TGCGCCAGCAGCTTGGGGGACCAGGCTGGCACAGATACGCAGTATTTT
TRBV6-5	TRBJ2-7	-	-	CASSRQRNEQYF	TGTGCCAGCAGTCGTCAGCGGAACGAGCAGTACTTC
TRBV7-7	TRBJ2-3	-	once	CASSLGLTGSTDTQYF	TGTGCCAGCAGCTTAGGATTGACAGGAAGCACAGATACGCAGTATTTT
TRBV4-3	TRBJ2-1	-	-	CASSQDHGYNEQFF	TGCGCCAGCAGCCAAGATCACGGCTACAATGAGCAGTTCTTC
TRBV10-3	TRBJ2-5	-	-	CAISESTALRGETQYF	TGTGCCATCAGTGAGTCTACGGCTTTACGGGGAGAGACCCAGTACTTC
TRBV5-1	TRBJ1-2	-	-	CASSLALGEMGYTF	TGCGCCAGCAGCTTGGCCCTGGGGGAGATGGGCTACACCTTC
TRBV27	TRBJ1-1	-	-	CASSFAQGWGEAFF	TGTGCCAGCAGTTTTGCACAGGGTTGGGGAGAAGCTTTCTTT
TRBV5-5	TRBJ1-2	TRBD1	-	CASSPDRLYGYTF	TGTGCCAGCAGCCCGGACAGGCTCTATGGCTACACCTTC
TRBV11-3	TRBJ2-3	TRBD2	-	CASSTLAGLGDTQYF	TGTGCCAGCAGCACCCTAGCGGGACTTGGAGATACGCAGTATTTT
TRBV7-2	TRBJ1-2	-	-	CASSLADRLDYGYTF	TGTGCCAGCAGCTTAGCCGACCGTCTCGACTATGGCTACACCTTC
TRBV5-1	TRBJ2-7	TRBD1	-	CASSKGQGDYEQYF	TGCGCCAGCAGCAAAGGACAGGGGGACTACGAGCAGTACTTC
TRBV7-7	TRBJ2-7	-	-	CASSLGATYEQYF	TGTGCCAGCAGCTTAGGGGCAACCTACGAGCAGTACTTC
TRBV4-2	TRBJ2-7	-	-	CASSQDVGQGTEQYF	TGTGCCAGCAGCCAAGATGTCGGGCAGGGCACCGAGCAGTACTTC
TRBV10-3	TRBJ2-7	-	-	CAISEVNSSDEQYF	TGTGCCATCAGTGAGGTTAATAGCAGCGACGAGCAGTACTTC
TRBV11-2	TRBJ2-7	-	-	CASSLDGGTYEQYF	TGTGCCAGCAGCTTAGATGGGGGTACCTACGAGCAGTACTTC
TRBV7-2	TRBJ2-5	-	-	CASSLAGGRETQYF	TGTGCCAGCAGCTTAGCGGGGGGCAGAGAGACCCAGTACTTC
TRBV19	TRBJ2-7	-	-	CASSIGARSETYEQYF	TGTGCCAGTAGTATAGGGGCGAGGTCTGAAACCTACGAGCAGTACTTC
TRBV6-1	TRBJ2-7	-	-	CASSRRGPYEQYF	TGTGCCAGCAGCCGGCGGGGCCCCTACGAGCAGTACTTC
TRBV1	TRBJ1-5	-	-	CTSSQDPRDQPQHF	TGCACCAGCAGCCAAGATCCCAGGGATCAGCCCCAGCATTTT
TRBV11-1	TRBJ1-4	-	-	CASSQVGDEKLFF	TGTGCCAGCAGCCAGGTCGGAGATGAAAAACTGTTTTTT
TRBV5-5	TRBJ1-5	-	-	CASSPWDNRHQPQHF	TGTGCCAGCAGTCCGTGGGATAATAGGCATCAGCCCCAGCATTTT
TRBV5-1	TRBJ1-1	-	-	CASSLRAGAGTEAFF	TGCGCCAGCAGCTTGCGGGCGGGGGCGGGGACTGAAGCTTTCTTT
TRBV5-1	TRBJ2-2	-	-	CASSLEAGGTAGELFF	TGCGCCAGCAGCTTGGAGGCTGGCGGGACGGCCGGGGAGCTGTTTTTT
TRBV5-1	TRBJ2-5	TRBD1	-	CASSGGQGVETQYF	TGCGCCAGCAGCGGGGGACAGGGTGTCGAGACCCAGTACTTC